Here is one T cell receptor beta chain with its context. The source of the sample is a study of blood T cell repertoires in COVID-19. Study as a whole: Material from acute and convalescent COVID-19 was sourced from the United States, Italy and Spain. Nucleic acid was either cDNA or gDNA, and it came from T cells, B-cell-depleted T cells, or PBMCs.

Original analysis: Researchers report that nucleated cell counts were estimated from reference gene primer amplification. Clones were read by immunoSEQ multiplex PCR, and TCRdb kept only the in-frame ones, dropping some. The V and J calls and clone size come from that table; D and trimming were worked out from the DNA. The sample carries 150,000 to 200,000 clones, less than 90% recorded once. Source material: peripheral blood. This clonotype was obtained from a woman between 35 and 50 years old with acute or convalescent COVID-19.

The CDR3 sequence: CASRRQGGPYNSPLHF. DNA for the CDR3: TGTGCCAGCAGGAGACAGGGTGGGCCCTATAATTCACCCCTCCACTTT. The chain carries TRBV28 and TRBJ1-6, with 7 bases aligning to TRBD1. V dropped 6 bases and J dropped 2; count of bases not matched to a gene: 7. The CDR3 length is 16 residues. Per the germline V gene, CDR1 is MDHEN and CDR2 is SYDVKM.